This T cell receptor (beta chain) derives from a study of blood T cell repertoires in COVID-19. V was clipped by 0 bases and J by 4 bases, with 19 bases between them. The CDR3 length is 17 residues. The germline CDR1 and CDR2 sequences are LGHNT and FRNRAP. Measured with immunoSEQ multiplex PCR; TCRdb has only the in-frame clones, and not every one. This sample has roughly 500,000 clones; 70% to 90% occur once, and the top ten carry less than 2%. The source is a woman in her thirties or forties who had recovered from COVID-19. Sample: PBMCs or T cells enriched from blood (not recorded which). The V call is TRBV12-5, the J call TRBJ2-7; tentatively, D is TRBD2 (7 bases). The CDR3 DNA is TGTGCTAGTGGTTTGGTACACTCGGGGGGCCCAGGGTACGAGCAGTACTTC. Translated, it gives CASGLVHSGGPGYEQYF.